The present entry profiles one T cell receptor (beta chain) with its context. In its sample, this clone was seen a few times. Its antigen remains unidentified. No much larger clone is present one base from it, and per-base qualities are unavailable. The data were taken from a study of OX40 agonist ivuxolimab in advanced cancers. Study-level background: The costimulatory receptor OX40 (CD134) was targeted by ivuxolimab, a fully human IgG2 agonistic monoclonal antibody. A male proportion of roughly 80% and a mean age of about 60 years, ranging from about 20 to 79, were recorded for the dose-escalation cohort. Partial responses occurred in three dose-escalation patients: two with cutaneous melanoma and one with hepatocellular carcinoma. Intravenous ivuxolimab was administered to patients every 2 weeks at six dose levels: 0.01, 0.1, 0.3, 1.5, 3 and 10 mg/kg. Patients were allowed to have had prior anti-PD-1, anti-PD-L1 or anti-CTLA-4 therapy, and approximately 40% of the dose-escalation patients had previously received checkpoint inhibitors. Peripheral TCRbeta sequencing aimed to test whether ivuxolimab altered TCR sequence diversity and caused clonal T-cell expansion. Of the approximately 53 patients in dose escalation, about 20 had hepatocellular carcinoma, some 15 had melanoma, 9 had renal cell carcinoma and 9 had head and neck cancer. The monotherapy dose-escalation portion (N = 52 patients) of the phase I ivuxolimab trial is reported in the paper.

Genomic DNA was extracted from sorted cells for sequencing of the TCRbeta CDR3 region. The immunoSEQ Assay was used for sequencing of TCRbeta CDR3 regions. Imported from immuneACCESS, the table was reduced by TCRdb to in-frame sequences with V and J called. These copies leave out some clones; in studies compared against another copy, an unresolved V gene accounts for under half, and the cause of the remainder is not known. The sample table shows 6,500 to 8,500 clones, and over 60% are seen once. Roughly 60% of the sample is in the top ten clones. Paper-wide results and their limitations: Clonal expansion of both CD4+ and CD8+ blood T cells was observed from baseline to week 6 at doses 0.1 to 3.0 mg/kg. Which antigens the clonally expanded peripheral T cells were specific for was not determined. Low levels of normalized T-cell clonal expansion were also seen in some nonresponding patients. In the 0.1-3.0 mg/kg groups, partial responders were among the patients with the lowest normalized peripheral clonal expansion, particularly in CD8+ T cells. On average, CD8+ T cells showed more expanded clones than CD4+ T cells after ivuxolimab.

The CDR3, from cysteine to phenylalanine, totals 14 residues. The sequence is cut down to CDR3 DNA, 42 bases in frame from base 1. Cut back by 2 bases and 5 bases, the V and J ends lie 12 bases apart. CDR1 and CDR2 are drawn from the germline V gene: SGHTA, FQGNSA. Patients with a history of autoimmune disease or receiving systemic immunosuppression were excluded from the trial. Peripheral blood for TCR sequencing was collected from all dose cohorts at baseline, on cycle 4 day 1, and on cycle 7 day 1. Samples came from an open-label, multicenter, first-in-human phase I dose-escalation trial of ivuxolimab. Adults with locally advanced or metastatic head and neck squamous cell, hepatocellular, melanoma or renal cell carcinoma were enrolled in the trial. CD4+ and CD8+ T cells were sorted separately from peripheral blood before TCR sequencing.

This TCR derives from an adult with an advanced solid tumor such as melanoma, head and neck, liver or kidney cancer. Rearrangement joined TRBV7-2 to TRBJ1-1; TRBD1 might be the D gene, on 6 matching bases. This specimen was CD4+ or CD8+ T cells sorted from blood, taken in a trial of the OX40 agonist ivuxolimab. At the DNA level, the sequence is TGTGCCAGCAGCTTAACACAGGGCCGGACTGAAGCTTTCTTT. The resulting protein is CASSLTQGRTEAFF.